What follows are 13 T cell receptor beta chains derived from one specimen sequenced in a study of blood T cell repertoires in COVID-19. The assay was immunoSEQ multiplex PCR, and TCRdb's table has in-frame clones only and misses some. The data contain approximately 260,000 clones, around 89% of them singletons. Sequencing was done on a sample of peripheral blood. These receptors all come from a woman aged 60-70 years with COVID-19, enrolled during active disease.

V is TRBV6-5 and J is TRBJ1-5; D might be TRBD1 (6 bases). CDR3 size: 14 residues. The ends were cut back, 5 bases at V and 1 base at J, with 9 bases in the middle. Germline V CDR1 and CDR2: MNHEY, SVGAGI. Written as DNA, the CDR3 is TGTGCCAGCAGTATACAGGGAAGCAATCAGCCCCAGCATTTT. It translates to CASSIQGSNQPQHF.

This clone has only one observation. V and J are TRBV7-9 and TRBJ1-1, with no clear D. Between the trimmed V and J ends, which lost 4 bases and 5 bases, there was a span of 17 bases. The CDR3 sequence is 15 residues long. Germline-derived CDR1 and CDR2 are SEHNR and FQNEAQ (reference sequence). The chain's CDR3 is CASSYLEGGETEAFF. CDR3 nucleotides: TGTGCCAGCAGCTATCTCGAGGGAGGTGAGACTGAAGCTTTCTTT.

The CDR3 DNA reads TGTGCCAGCAGTCCCAACAGGGGTAAGGCGACAGATACGCAGTATTTT. Translated: CASSPNRGKATDTQYF. The chain links TRBV28 to TRBJ2-3; 7 bases line up with TRBD1. The CDR3 has 16 residues. V shed 5 bases and J 3 bases; nucleotides not matched to a gene: 11. The V gene's germline CDR1 is MDHEN and CDR2 SYDVKM.

This rearrangement joins TRBV5-8 to TRBJ1-2, with 12 bases matching TRBD1. Germline CDR1 reads SGHTS; CDR2 reads YDEGEE. V shed 4 bases and J 7 bases; nucleotides not matched to a gene: 14. The CDR3 runs 17 residues. The CDR3: CASSPLGTGGAVGGYTF. DNA of the CDR3: TGTGCCAGCAGCCCCCTTGGGACAGGGGGCGCGGTTGGTGGCTACACCTTC.

J is TRBJ2-3 and V is TRBV5-1; 9 bases map to TRBD2. The CDR3 runs to 14 residues. The trim removed 4 bases at V and 3 bases at J, leaving 3 bases unmatched. CDR1 is SGHRS and CDR2 is YFSETQ in the germline V gene. The CDR3 nucleotides read TGCGCCAGCAGCCGTAGCGGGGGTACAGATACGCAGTATTTT. Translating it yields CASSRSGGTDTQYF. The whole variable domain, remainder taken from reference TRBV5-1 and TRBJ2-3, is KAGVTQTPRYLIKTRGQQVTLSCSPISGHRSVSWYQQTPGQGLQFLFEYFSETQRNKGNFPGRFSGRQFSNSRSEMNVSTLELGDSALYLCASSRSGGTDTQYFGPGTRLTVL.

The chain joins TRBV7-3 to TRBJ1-1; tentative D call: TRBD1 (6 bases). The V gene lost 5 bases and the J gene lost 7 bases, with 11 bases spanning the gap. The germline gives CDR1 SGHTA, CDR2 FQGTGA. The CDR3 totals 12 residues. The CDR3 nucleotides are TGTGCCAGCAGCCCCGGACAGATTGAAGCTTTCTTT. This gives the protein CASSPGQIEAFF.

The V and J genes are TRBV7-9 and TRBJ2-5; possibly TRBD1 for D (6 bases). Germline lookup yields CDR1 SEHNR and CDR2 FQNEAQ (reference sequence). V was trimmed by 5 bases and J by 2 bases, leaving 12 bases between them. The CDR3 has 14 residues. The CDR3 is CASSGQYLQETQYF. CDR3 in DNA: TGTGCCAGCAGCGGACAGTACCTACAAGAGACCCAGTACTTC. The complete variable domain, with remaining parts taken from reference TRBV7-9 and TRBJ2-5, reads DTGVSQNPRHKITKRGQNVTFRCDPISEHNRLYWYRQTLGQGPEFLTYFQNEAQLEKSRLLSDRFSAERPKGSFSTLEIQRTEQGDSAMYLCASSGQYLQETQYFGPGTRLLVL.

The chain recombines TRBV19 with TRBJ2-2; 10 bases map to TRBD2. The CDR3 sequence is 16 residues long. V lost 5 bases and J lost 0; bases outside the gene matches: 3. Germline V CDR1 and CDR2: LNHDA, SQIVND (reference sequence). The DNA for the CDR3 is TGTGCCAGTAGTCTTGGACTAGCGGCGAACACCGGGGAGCTGTTTTTT. This encodes CASSLGLAANTGELFF.

This clone was seen once. The chain has TRBV11-2 and TRBJ1-1; D uncertain. Trimming left V 3 bases short and J 9 bases short, with 8 bases between. CDR1 and CDR2 (germline): SGHAT, FQNNGV. The CDR3 consists of 11 residues. CDR3 sequence reads: CASSLGSKAFF. CDR3 bases: TGTGCCAGCAGCTTGGGCAGTAAAGCTTTCTTT.

V and J are TRBV5-1 and TRBJ2-3, with 7 bases matching TRBD1. The CDR3 consists of 14 residues. The V and J ends lost 1 base and 1 base, in that order; junction bases with no gene match: 0. Germline CDR1 is SGHRS and CDR2 is YFSETQ. CDR3 bases: TGCGCCAGCAGCTTGCAGGGGGGCACAGATACGCAGTATTTT. This codes for CASSLQGGTDTQYF.

This clone has just a few counts. This chain uses TRBV6-5 with TRBJ1-1; D is perhaps TRBD1 (5 bases). The V end was cut by 2 bases, the J end by 0 bases, with 13 bases between. The CDR3 totals 16 residues. Germline V gene lookup returns CDR1 MNHEY and CDR2 SVGAGI. The CDR3 reads CASSYGRQRLNTEAFF. CDR3 nucleotide sequence: TGTGCCAGCAGTTACGGAAGACAGCGCTTGAACACTGAAGCTTTCTTT.

The V call is TRBV30, the J call TRBJ2-3; TRBD2 matches 7 bases. Looked up from germline, CDR1 is GTSNPN and CDR2 is SVGIG (reference sequence). After removal of 0 bases from V and 1 base from J, the junction contained 13 bases not matched to a gene. The CDR3 sequence is 18 residues long. CDR3 sequence (DNA): TGTGCCTGGAGTGTCTCCCCTGGGGGGGGAGGTGGCACAGATACGCAGTATTTT. It codes for CAWSVSPGGGGGTDTQYF.

The gene calls are TRBV5-6 and TRBJ2-5; TRBD1 matches at 7 bases. Germline V gives CDR1 SGHDT, CDR2 YYEEEE. The CDR3 is made up of 14 amino acids. The V gene end was trimmed by 4 bases and the J gene end by 5 bases; junction bases not matched to a gene: 8. CDR3 loop: CASSLTGIKETQYF. CDR3 nucleotide sequence: TGTGCCAGCAGCCTGACAGGGATTAAGGAGACCCAGTACTTC.